Described below is a single T cell receptor beta chain sequence and its context. Its specificity is not known. It may be a read error: a sequence one base away is much more abundant. The CDR3 end shows no conserved phenylalanine or tryptophan, and so a read error is likely. This sample is drawn from a study of blood T cells in healthy people across ages. For the second PCR, which ran for roughly 7 to 11 cycles, a sample-barcoded 5' primer and a J-beta primer mix were used. MiXCR, run by TCRdb on the 5' RACE reads, gives a single entry per CDR3 protein. The repertoire consists of some 1.5 million distinct CDR3 sequences, with roughly 27% occurring once and the leading ten covering approximately 7.7%. J was trimmed by 7 bases and V by 4 bases; bases with no gene match: 4. The CDR3 extends over 13 amino acids. Germline CDR1 reads SGHTA; CDR2 reads FQGNSA. Study results and caveats: Age advanced and TCR beta diversity per million T cells fell, roughly linearly.

This chain uses TRBV7-2 with TRBJ2-1, with TRBD1 identical over 7 bases. Sequencing input: blood. The sequence derives from a woman between 25 and 40 years old in good health. CDR3 amino acids: CASSWGQTNEQFL. CDR3 coding DNA: TGTGCCAGCAGCTGGGGACAGACTAATGAGCAGTTCTTA.